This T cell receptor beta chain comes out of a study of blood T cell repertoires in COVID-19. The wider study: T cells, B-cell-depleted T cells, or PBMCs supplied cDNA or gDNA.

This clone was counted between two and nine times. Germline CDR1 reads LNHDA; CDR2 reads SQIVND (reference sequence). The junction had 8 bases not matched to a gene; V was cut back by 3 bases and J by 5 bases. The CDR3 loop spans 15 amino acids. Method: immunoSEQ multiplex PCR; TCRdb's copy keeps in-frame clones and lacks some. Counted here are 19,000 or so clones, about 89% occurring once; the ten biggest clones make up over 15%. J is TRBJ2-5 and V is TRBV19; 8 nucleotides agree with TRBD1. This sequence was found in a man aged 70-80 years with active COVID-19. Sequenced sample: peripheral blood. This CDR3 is CASSISDRGGETQYF. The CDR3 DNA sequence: TGTGCCAGTAGTATCTCTGACAGGGGCGGGGAGACCCAGTACTTC.